Below, 2 T cell receptor delta chains from the same sample are listed, as sequenced in a study of Vδ1+ human thymocytes. Study-level points and caveats: In the thymus, TRG and TRD repertoires looked highly polyclonal with Gaussian CDR3 lengths.

Antigens for these TCRs are unknown. RNA was extracted from the cells and then reverse transcribed. CDR3 amplicons came from multiplex PCR with pooled V-gene forward and constant-region reverse primers. TCRdb reanalysed the multiplex PCR reads with CATT. The table records 45,000 to 75,000 delta-chain clones, roughly 16% of them present only once. Specimen: Vdelta1+ gamma-delta thymocytes from the thymus. Noted subset: FACS-sorted CD3+ TCRalphabeta- TCRVdelta1+ TCRVdelta2- thymocytes. The receptors here all came from a girl less than two years old who had congenital heart surgery.

The V call is TRDV1, the J call TRDJ1; 12 bases align to TRDD3. Germline V CDR1 and CDR2: TSWWSYY, QGS. Trimming cost V 0 bases and J 2 bases; bases outside gene matches: 31. The CDR3 spans 26 residues. CDR3 protein: CALGELVGSFPDNLYWGILPTDKLIF. The CDR3, as DNA: TGTGCTCTTGGGGAACTAGTGGGTTCCTTCCCCGACAACCTGTACTGGGGGATACTTCCGACCGATAAACTCATCTTT.

The chain carries TRDV1 and TRDJ1; TRDD3 matches 10 bases. The CDR3 length is 17 residues. Germline CDR1 reads TSWWSYY; CDR2 reads QGS. Losses at the gene ends were 4 bases for V and 10 bases for J; bases not matched to a gene: 18. The CDR3: CALGVSRGLGGYGRLIF. In DNA form, the CDR3 reads TGTGCTCTTGGGGTATCCAGAGGACTCGGGGGATACGGTAGACTCATCTTT.